The 13 T cell receptor beta chains below come from one sample, sequenced in a study of T cells expressing NK-cell markers. TCRdb reprocessed the 5' RACE reads and stores each CDR3 protein as one record, lacking DNA. This sample's table reports 500,000 to 700,000 distinct CDR3 sequences. Sequencing was done on a sample of blood T cells: a sorted CD56 or NKG2C T cell subset, CD4+ or CD8+ T cells, or bulk PBMC T cells (not recorded which). These receptors all come from a man younger than 35 in good health.

The gene calls are TRBV9 and TRBJ1-6. The length of the CDR3 is 15 residues. Per germline, CDR1 SGDLS and CDR2 YYNGEE. The CDR3 loop reads CASSVAWGYNSPLHF.

The chain is built from TRBV11-3 and TRBJ2-5; TCRdb's D gene call, TRBD1, goes unchecked for lack of DNA. Germline lookup yields CDR1 SGHNT and CDR2 YENEEA. CDR3 length: 15 amino acids. The chain's CDR3 is CASSLDRVMGETQYF.

This chain uses TRBV15 with TRBJ2-3; TCRdb names TRBD2, which stays unverified in the absence of DNA. This CDR3 is 18 amino acids long. Germline CDR1 LNHNV, CDR2 YYDKDF (reference sequence). CDR3 residues: CATSRDPSIAGVLDTQYF.

V gene TRBV4-1 combines with J gene TRBJ1-6. This CDR3 region has 13 residues. From germline, CDR1 is MGHRA and CDR2 YSYEKL. CDR3 region: CASSQLREGPLHF.

The chain uses TRBV11-2 and TRBJ2-6; the TCRdb call, TRBD1, lacks DNA for checking. The CDR3 extends over 18 amino acids. The germline V gene encodes CDR1 SGHAT and CDR2 FQNNGV. The CDR3 is CASSHPSGQYSGANVLTF.

V gene TRBV7-2 combines with J gene TRBJ2-5. The CDR3 covers 13 residues. The germline CDR1 and CDR2 sequences are SGHTA and FQGNSA. This CDR3 reads CASSLSSMPTQYF. The variable domain in full, with the rest retrieved from reference TRBV7-2 and TRBJ2-5, is GAGVSQSPSNKVTEKGKDVELRCDPISGHTALYWYRQSLGQGLEFLIYFQGNSAPDKSGLPSDRFSAERTGGSVSTLTIQRTQQEDSAVYLCASSLSSMPTQYFGPGTRLLVL.

CDR3: CASSPSGGSGYTF. The chain uses TRBV3-1 and TRBJ1-2; TCRdb selects TRBD1, and the lack of DNA leaves this call unchecked. This CDR3 region has 13 residues. Germline V lookup: CDR1 LGHDT, CDR2 YNNKEL (reference sequence).

V usage is TRBV7-3 and J usage is TRBJ2-1; the D call from TCRdb, TRBD2, cannot be confirmed without DNA. CDR1 is SGHTA and CDR2 is FQGTGA in the germline V gene. The CDR3 is 14 residues long. The chain's CDR3 is CASSLGGMLNEQFF.

The gene calls are TRBV7-2 and TRBJ2-2. The CDR3 runs to 14 residues. Per the germline V gene, CDR1 is SGHTA and CDR2 is FQGNSA. CDR3 sequence reads: CASSSGEWTGELFF.

The V call is TRBV4-3, the J call TRBJ1-2; TCRdb calls TRBD1, which cannot be checked without DNA. CDR1 is LGHNA, CDR2 YSLEER, per germline. The CDR3 runs 12 residues. The CDR3 region is CASSSGLGGYTF.

The chain uses TRBV5-1 and TRBJ2-7. CDR3 length: 15 residues. CDR1 and CDR2 from the germline V gene are SGHRS and YFSETQ. The CDR3 region is CASSLMPTSSYEQYF.

This chain joins TRBV18 and TRBJ2-4. The CDR3 covers 17 residues. Per germline, CDR1 KGHSH and CDR2 LQKENI. CDR3: CASSPLDSGLAKNIQYF.

The chain recombines TRBV7-2 with TRBJ2-5; absent DNA, TCRdb's TRBD2 call cannot be checked. Germline CDR1 is SGHTA and CDR2 is FQGNSA. The CDR3 contains 16 residues. The CDR3 protein is CASSLASLRVKETQYF.